This TCR beta chain was sequenced during a study of T cell responses to AZD1222 COVID-19 vaccine. Study information: Second-dose groups at about 4 or about 12 weeks were pooled.

Study-level findings and limits: The donors showed a predominance of white British ancestry and of females, with possible underestimation of clonal diversity.

Profiled with immunoSEQ multiplex PCR; TCRdb holds only in-frame clones, not every one. Of about 99,000 clones in the sample, around 89% were seen once. Comment on this clone: Antigen unknown.

This CDR3 has 13 residues. The V and J ends lost 1 base and 4 bases respectively, with 7 bases between them. Germline V gives CDR1 LNHNV, CDR2 YYDKDF (reference sequence). This TCR was recovered from an adult in good health. Sample: peripheral blood, taken on day 0 of AZD1222 vaccination. V is TRBV15 and J is TRBJ1-1, with D tentatively TRBD1 (5 bases). The CDR3, as DNA: TGTGCCACCAGCAGAGTAGGGGTCACTGAAGCTTTCTTT. Residues: CATSRVGVTEAFF.